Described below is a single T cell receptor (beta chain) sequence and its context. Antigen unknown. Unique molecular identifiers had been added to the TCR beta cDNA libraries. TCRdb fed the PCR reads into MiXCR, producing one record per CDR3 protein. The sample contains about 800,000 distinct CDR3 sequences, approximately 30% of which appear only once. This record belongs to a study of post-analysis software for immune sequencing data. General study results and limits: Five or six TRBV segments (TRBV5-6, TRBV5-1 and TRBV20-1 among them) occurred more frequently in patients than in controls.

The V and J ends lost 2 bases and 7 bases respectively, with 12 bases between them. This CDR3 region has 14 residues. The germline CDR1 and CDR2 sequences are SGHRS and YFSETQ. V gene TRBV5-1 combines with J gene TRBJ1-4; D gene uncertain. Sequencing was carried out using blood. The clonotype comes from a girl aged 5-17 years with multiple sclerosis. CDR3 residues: CASSFRFTGEKLFF. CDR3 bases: TGCGCCAGCAGCTTCAGATTCACCGGTGAAAAACTGTTTTTT.